This T cell receptor beta chain was captured in a study of cytotoxic CD8 clonotypes in ibrutinib-treated CLL. At the level of the study: The authors obtained response samples at a median of roughly twelve months of treatment, range 6 to 36. Points from the study as a whole: Higher clonality was seen at ibrutinib response and a return toward baseline at progression. Sample timing was unmatched between remission and later-progressing patients; lymph nodes unstudied.

V was pared by 3 bases and J by 2 bases, with 8 bases between. Per germline, CDR1 SQVTM and CDR2 ANQGSEA. This CDR3 is built from 12 residues. Assay used: immunoSEQ multiplex PCR; TCRdb lists only in-frame clones, some missing. This sample yields about 300,000 clones, of which approximately 79% are seen a single time; about 6% belongs to the top ten. As regards this clone: No antigen is known for it.

The chain has TRBV29-1 and TRBJ2-7; possibly TRBD1 or TRBD2 for D (5 bases each). This sample comprised PBMCs, obtained at disease progression, from a patient treated with ibrutinib. This TCR derives from a human donor with chronic lymphocytic leukemia. CDR3 residues: CSVERGPYEQYF. The CDR3 bases are TGCAGCGTTGAGAGGGGACCCTACGAGCAGTACTTC.